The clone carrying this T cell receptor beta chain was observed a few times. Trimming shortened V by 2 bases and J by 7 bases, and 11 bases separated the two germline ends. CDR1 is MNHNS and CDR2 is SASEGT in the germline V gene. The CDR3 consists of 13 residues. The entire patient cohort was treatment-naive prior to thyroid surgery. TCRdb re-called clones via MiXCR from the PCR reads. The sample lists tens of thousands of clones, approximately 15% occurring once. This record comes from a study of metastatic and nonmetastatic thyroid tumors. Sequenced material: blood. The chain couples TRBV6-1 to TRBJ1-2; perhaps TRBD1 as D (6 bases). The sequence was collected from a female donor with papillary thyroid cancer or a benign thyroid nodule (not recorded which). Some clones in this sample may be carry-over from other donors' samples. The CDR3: CASSEKQGAGYTF. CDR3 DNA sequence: TGTGCCAGCAGTGAAAAACAGGGAGCTGGCTACACCTTC.